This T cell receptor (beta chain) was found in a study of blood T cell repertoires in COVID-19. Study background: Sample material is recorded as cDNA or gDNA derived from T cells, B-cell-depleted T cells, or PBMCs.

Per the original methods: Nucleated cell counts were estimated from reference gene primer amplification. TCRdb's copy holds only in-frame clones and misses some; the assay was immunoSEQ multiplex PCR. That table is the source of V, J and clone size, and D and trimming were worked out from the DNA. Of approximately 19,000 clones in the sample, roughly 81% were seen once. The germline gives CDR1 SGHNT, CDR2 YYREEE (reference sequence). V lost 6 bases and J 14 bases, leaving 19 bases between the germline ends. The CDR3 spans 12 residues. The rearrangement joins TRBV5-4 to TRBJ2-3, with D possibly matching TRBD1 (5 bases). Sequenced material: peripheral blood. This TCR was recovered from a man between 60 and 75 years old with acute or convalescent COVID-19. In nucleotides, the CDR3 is TGTGCCAGCACCCCTGCGGCAGGGAAAACGTATTTT. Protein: CASTPAAGKTYF.